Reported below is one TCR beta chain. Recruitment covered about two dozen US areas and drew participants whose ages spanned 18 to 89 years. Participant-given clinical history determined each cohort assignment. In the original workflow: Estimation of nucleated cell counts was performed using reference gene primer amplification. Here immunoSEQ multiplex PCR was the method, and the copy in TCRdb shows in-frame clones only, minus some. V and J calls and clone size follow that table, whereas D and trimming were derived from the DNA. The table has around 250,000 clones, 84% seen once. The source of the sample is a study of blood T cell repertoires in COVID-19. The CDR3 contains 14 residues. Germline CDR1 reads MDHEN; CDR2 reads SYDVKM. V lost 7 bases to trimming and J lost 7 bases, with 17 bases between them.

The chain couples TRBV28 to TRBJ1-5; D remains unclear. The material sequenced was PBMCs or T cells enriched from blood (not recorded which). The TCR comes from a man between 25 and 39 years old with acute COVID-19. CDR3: CASTQTGSGQPQHF. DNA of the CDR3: TGTGCCAGCACTCAGACCGGGTCGGGACAGCCCCAGCATTTT.